These T cell receptor beta chains were read from a single sample in a study of PD-1 blockade in classical Hodgkin lymphoma. TCRdb's copy holds only in-frame clones and misses some; the assay was immunoSEQ multiplex PCR. The sample contains 70,000 or so clones, 70% to 80% of which appear only once. Sequencing was performed on peripheral blood mononuclear cells (PBMCs), taken before the second cycle of nivolumab. Receptors were obtained from a human donor with classical Hodgkin lymphoma. Both conserved end residues are part of each CDR3. The D gene is left open where the match is weak. Clone size appears in some rows only: once, few, many, or a class for an expanded clone.

>.|TRBJ1-5|TRBV27|.
CASSFRGGGQPQHF
TGTGCCAGCAGTTTTAGAGGGGGTGGACAGCCCCAGCATTTT
>.|TRBJ2-2|TRBV2|.
CASSDWSGELFF
TGTGCCAGCAGTGACTGGTCCGGGGAGCTGTTTTTT
>.|TRBJ1-5|TRBV28|.
CASSLRAVGQHF
TGTGCCAGCAGTTTAAGGGCAGTGGGCCAGCATTTT
>.|TRBJ2-1|TRBV2|.
CASSAGWVGNEQFF
TGTGCCAGCAGTGCAGGGTGGGTCGGCAATGAGCAGTTCTTC
>TRBD2|TRBJ2-2|TRBV2|.
CASRRLAANTGELFF
TGTGCCAGCAGGAGACTAGCGGCGAACACCGGGGAGCTGTTTTTT
>TRBD1|TRBJ2-1|TRBV6-5|.
CASSTGTGGTFF
TGTGCCAGCAGTACCGGGACAGGGGGTACGTTCTTC
>.|TRBJ2-7|TRBV30|.
CAWTQKGYEQYF
TGTGCCTGGACACAAAAAGGGTACGAGCAGTACTTC
>TRBD1|TRBJ2-7|TRBV25-1|.
CATSGQAPSFYEQYF
TGTGCCACTTCCGGACAGGCCCCCTCCTTCTACGAGCAGTACTTC
>.|TRBJ2-3|TRBV28|.
CASSPRGNTDTQYF
TGTGCCAGCAGTCCCCGGGGGAATACAGATACGCAGTATTTT
>TRBD1|TRBJ1-2|TRBV19|.
CASSIGTGQLGAGYTF
TGTGCCAGTAGTATCGGGACAGGGCAGCTCGGGGCCGGCTACACCTTC
>TRBD1|TRBJ2-7|TRBV7-8|.
CASSPRTGAPWYEQYF
TGTGCCAGCAGCCCAAGGACAGGGGCCCCCTGGTACGAGCAGTACTTC
>.|TRBJ2-7|TRBV29-1|.
CSVRRAYEQYF
TGCAGCGTTCGGAGGGCTTACGAGCAGTACTTC
>TRBD2|TRBJ2-5|TRBV15|few
CATSRDPGGETQYF
TGTGCCACCAGCAGAGATCCCGGGGGGGAGACCCAGTACTTC
>.|TRBJ1-1|TRBV30|.
CAWRQPNTEAFF
TGTGCCTGGCGACAGCCTAACACTGAAGCTTTCTTT
>.|TRBJ2-1|TRBV7-8|few
CASSLGNYNEQFF
TGTGCCAGCAGCCTCGGTAACTACAATGAGCAGTTCTTC
>.|TRBJ1-4|TRBV6-6|.
CASSYSSDSSNEKLFF
TGTGCCAGCAGTTACTCTTCGGACAGTTCTAATGAAAAACTGTTTTTT
>TRBD2|TRBJ2-5|TRBV6-6|.
CASRGSGEETQYF
TGTGCCAGCAGGGGTAGCGGGGAAGAGACCCAGTACTTC
>.|TRBJ2-6|TRBV7-2|.
CASSLALLTGANVLTF
TGTGCCAGCAGCTTAGCACTATTAACTGGGGCCAACGTCCTGACTTTC
>.|TRBJ1-1|TRBV5-1|.
CASSFVLNTEAFF
TGCGCCAGCAGTTTCGTTTTGAACACTGAAGCTTTCTTT
>.|TRBJ2-7|TRBV7-6|.
CASSQDANYEQYF
TGTGCCAGCAGTCAAGACGCAAACTACGAGCAGTACTTC
>.|TRBJ1-2|TRBV7-9|once
CASSPRVDYGYTF
TGTGCCAGCAGCCCGAGGGTAGACTATGGCTACACCTTC
>.|TRBJ1-1|TRBV11-2|.
CASSKDGTEAFF
TGTGCCAGCAGCAAGGACGGCACTGAAGCTTTCTTT
>.|TRBJ1-1|TRBV7-9|.
CGGQLTEAFF
TGTGGGGGGCAACTCACTGAAGCTTTCTTT
>TRBD2|TRBJ2-1|TRBV4-1|.
CASSQQLAGGYNEQFF
TGCGCCAGCAGCCAGCAACTAGCGGGGGGTTACAATGAGCAGTTCTTC
>.|TRBJ1-2|TRBV5-5|.
CASSLAPGPNYGYTF
TGTGCCAGCAGCTTGGCGCCAGGGCCAAACTATGGCTACACCTTC
>.|TRBJ1-1|TRBV9|.
CASSPFGVGTEAFF
TGTGCCAGCAGCCCCTTTGGGGTCGGCACTGAAGCTTTCTTT